Below are 8 T cell receptor beta chains sequenced from a single sample in a study of cytomegalovirus exposure and HLA in healthy donors. The primer mix had 60 Vbeta and 13 Jbeta primers. The assay was immunoSEQ multiplex PCR, and TCRdb's table has in-frame clones only and misses some. The table lists around 140,000 clones, roughly 74% of them singletons. The sequencing sample was made of PBMCs. The receptor source for this set is a woman aged 18-29 years in good health and CMV-seropositive.

The gene calls are TRBV30 and TRBJ2-6; D not certain. This CDR3 is 14 amino acids long. The V end was cut by 2 bases, the J end by 2 bases, with 7 bases between. CDR1 and CDR2 from the germline V gene are GTSNPN and SVGIG (reference sequence). The DNA for the CDR3 is TGTGCCTGGAGTTGGCAGGCTGGGGCCAACGTCCTGACTTTC. Translating gives CAWSWQAGANVLTF.

The chain combines TRBV4-2 with TRBJ2-1; 10 nucleotides match TRBD2. Germline V gives CDR1 LGHNA, CDR2 YNFKEQ. The CDR3 totals 17 residues. The V and J ends lost 0 bases and 4 bases, in that order; junction bases with no gene match: 6. The CDR3 sequence is CASSQEGSGGLYNEQFF. CDR3 in DNA: TGTGCCAGCAGCCAAGAGGGTAGCGGGGGGTTATACAATGAGCAGTTCTTC.

The J gene is TRBJ1-5, the V gene TRBV30; 7 positions agree with TRBD1. The CDR3 length is 12 residues. Germline V gene lookup returns CDR1 GTSNPN and CDR2 SVGIG (reference sequence). Unmatched junction bases numbered 2, after V lost 5 bases and J lost 4 bases. Here the CDR3 reads CAWDRDNQPQHF. CDR3 bases: TGTGCCTGGGACAGGGATAATCAGCCCCAGCATTTT.

This sequence joins TRBV5-5 and TRBJ2-2, with D tentatively TRBD2 (5 bases). CDR1 and CDR2 from the germline V gene are SGHKS and YYEKEE (reference sequence). V shed 0 bases and J shed 7 bases, with 7 bases lying between them. This CDR3 spans 13 amino acids. The CDR3 loop reads CASSLVRGGELFF. For the CDR3, the DNA is TGTGCCAGCAGCTTGGTACGGGGCGGGGAGCTGTTTTTT.

A few counts support this clone. The chain joins TRBV28 to TRBJ1-2; 12 nucleotides align to TRBD1. The CDR3 length is 18 residues. J gave up 8 bases and V 2 bases, and 15 bases lay outside the gene matches. The germline V gene has CDR1 MDHEN and CDR2 SYDVKM. Here the CDR3 DNA reads TGTGCCAGCAGTTTAGGGACGGGACAGGGGGCGACTAGAATGGGCTACACCTTC. Protein: CASSLGTGQGATRMGYTF.

The chain carries TRBV15 and TRBJ1-6; no definite D call. Trimming stripped 0 bases from V and 7 bases from J, with 7 bases between. This CDR3 contains 14 residues. Germline-derived CDR1 and CDR2 are LNHNV and YYDKDF (reference sequence). The CDR3 bases are TGTGCCACCAGCAGAGAAATAGAAAATTCACCCCTCCACTTT. It yields the protein CATSREIENSPLHF.

This clone occurred a few times. The chain uses TRBV5-6 and TRBJ1-4, with a weak D call TRBD1 (6 bases). The ends were cut back, 6 bases at V and 3 bases at J, with 15 bases in the middle. CDR1 is SGHDT, CDR2 YYEEEE, per germline. The CDR3 is 15 amino acids. CDR3 coding DNA: TGTGCCAGCATAATAAGCAGGGGAGCTAATGAAAAACTGTTTTTT. Translating it yields CASIISRGANEKLFF.

The rearrangement joins TRBV5-6 to TRBJ1-6; the match to TRBD1 covers 8 bases. The length of the CDR3 is 18 residues. Germline V CDR1 and CDR2: SGHDT, YYEEEE. Trimming removed 0 bases from V and 5 bases from J; junction bases left unmatched: 10. DNA of the CDR3: TGTGCCAGCAGCTTGGCCCGCCAGGGGGCGGTTAATAATTCACCCCTCCACTTT. Amino acid sequence: CASSLARQGAVNNSPLHF.